This T cell receptor (beta chain) appears in the sequencing data of a study of blood T cell repertoires in COVID-19. Study at large: Acute-phase and convalescent COVID-19 samples originated in the United States, Italy and Spain. Sample material is recorded as cDNA or gDNA derived from T cells, B-cell-depleted T cells, or PBMCs.

Germline V gives CDR1 LGHDT, CDR2 YNNKEL (reference sequence). The CDR3 length is 14 residues. Between the trimmed V and J ends, which lost 1 base and 5 bases, there was a span of 11 bases. Per the original methods: Reference gene primer amplification yielded estimated nucleated cell counts. Measured with immunoSEQ multiplex PCR; TCRdb has only the in-frame clones, and not every one. The V and J calls and clone size come from that table; D and trimming were worked out from the DNA. The sample contains some 80,000 clones, around nine tenths of which appear only once. The chain couples TRBV3-1 (or the pseudogene TRBV3-2) to TRBJ2-5; TRBD2 is a possible D gene (7 bases). Input material: peripheral blood. The receptor comes from a man aged 45-65 years with active or convalescent COVID-19. The CDR3 DNA reads TGTGCCAGCAGCCAAGCAGGGAGGGGGGAGACCCAGTACTTC. Its translation is CASSQAGRGETQYF.